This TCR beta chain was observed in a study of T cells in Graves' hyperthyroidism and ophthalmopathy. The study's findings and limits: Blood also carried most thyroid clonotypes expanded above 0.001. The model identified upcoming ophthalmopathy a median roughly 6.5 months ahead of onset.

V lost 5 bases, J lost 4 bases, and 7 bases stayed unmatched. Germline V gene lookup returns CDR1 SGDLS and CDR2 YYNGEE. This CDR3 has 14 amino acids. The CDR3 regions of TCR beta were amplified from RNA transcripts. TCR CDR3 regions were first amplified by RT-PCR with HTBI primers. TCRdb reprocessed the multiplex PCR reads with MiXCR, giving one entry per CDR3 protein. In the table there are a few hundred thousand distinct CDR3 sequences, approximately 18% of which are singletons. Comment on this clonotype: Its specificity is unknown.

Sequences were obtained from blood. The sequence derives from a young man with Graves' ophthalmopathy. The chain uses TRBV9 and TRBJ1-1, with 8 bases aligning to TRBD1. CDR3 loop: CASSLSTGGTEAFF. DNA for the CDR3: TGTGCCAGCAGTCTCTCTACAGGGGGCACTGAAGCTTTCTTT.